The clone carrying this T cell receptor beta chain was seen at least ten times. The read gets to within 3 residues of the CDR3 end, and the germline J gene fills in the rest. These data originate in a study of T cell clonality in common variable immunodeficiency. Both groups were predominantly of Caucasian heritage. CDR3 length equals 12 residues. V lost 4 bases to trimming and J lost 4 bases, with 11 bases between them. Germline CDR1 and CDR2: SQVTM and ANQGSEA. Sequencing used immunoSEQ multiplex PCR; TCRdb keeps in-frame clones, though not all of them. The sample has 35,000 to 50,000 clones, none seen only once.

This chain joins TRBV29-1 and TRBJ2-7, with D possibly TRBD2 on 5 matching bases. This TCR derives from a person between 18 and 69 years old in good health. Sequencing was performed on peripheral blood mononuclear cells. The part of the CDR3 DNA that was read is TGCAGCGTTGGCCGACGGGGATACGAG. Translation: CSVGRRGYE. In full, the CDR3 reads CSVGRRGYEQYF.